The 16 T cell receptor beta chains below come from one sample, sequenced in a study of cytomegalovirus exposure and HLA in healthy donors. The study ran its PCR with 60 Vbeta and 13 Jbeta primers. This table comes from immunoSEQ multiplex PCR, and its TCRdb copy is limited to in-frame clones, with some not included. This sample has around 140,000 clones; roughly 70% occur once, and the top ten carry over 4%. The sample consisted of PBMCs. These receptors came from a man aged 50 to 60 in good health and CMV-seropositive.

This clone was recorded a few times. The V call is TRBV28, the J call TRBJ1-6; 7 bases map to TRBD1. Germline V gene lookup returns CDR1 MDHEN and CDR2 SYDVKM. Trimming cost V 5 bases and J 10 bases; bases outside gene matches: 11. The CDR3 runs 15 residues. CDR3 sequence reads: CASSALQGTRSPLHF. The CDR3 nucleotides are TGTGCCAGCAGTGCCCTACAGGGGACGAGGTCACCCCTCCACTTT.

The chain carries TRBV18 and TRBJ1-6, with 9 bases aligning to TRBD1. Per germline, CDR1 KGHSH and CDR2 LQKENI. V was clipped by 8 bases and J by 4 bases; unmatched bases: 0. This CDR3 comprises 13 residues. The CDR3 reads CASGTGYNSPLHF. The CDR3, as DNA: TGTGCCAGCGGGACAGGGTATAATTCACCCCTCCACTTT.

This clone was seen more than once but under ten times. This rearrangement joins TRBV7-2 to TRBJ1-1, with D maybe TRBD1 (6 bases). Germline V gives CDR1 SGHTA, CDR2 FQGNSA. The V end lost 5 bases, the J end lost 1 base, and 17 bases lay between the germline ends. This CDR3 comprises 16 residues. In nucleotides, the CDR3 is TGTGCCAGCAGCCAATATTACACAGGGAAGAACACTGAAGCTTTCTTT. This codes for CASSQYYTGKNTEAFF.

Here the CDR3 reads CASSMNRGPYEQYF. CDR3 DNA sequence: TGTGCCAGTAGTATGAACAGGGGCCCCTACGAGCAGTACTTC. The chain recombines TRBV19 with TRBJ2-7; the match to TRBD1 covers 7 bases. Germline V gene sequence: CDR1 LNHDA, CDR2 SQIVND (reference sequence). The CDR3 consists of 14 residues. Trimming took 3 bases from V and 2 from J; bases not matched to a gene: 4.

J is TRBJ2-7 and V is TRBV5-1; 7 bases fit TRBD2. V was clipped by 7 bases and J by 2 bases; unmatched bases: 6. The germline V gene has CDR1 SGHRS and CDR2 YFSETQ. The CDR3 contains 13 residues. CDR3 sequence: CASGRGGPYEQYF. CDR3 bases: TGCGCCAGCGGGAGGGGCGGTCCCTACGAGCAGTACTTC.

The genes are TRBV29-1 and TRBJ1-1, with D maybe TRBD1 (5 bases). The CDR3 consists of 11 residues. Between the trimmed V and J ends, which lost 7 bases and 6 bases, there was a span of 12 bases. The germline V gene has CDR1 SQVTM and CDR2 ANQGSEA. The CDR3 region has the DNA TGCAGCGCCGGGGACTCTTCTGAAGCTTTCTTT. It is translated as CSAGDSSEAFF.

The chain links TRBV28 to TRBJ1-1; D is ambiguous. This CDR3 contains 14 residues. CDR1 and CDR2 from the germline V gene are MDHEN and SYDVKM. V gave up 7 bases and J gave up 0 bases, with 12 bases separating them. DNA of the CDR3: TGTGCCAGCACCATCGGGTTTATGAACACTGAAGCTTTCTTT. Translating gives CASTIGFMNTEAFF.

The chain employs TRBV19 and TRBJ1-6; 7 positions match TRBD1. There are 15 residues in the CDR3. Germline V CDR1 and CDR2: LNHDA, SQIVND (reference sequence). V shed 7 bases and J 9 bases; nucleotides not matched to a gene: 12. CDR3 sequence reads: CASKEGGQVASPLHF. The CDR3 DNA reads TGTGCCAGTAAAGAGGGTGGACAGGTTGCTTCACCCCTCCACTTT.

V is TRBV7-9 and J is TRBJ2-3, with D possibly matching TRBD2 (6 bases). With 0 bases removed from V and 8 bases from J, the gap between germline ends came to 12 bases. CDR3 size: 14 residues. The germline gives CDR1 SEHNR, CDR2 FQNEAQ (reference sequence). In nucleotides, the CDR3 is TGTGCCAGCAGCTTAGCGGGAGGAAGGCGTACGCAGTATTTT. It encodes CASSLAGGRRTQYF. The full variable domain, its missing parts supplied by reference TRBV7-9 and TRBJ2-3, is DTGVSQNPRHKITKRGQNVTFRCDPISEHNRLYWYRQTLGQGPEFLTYFQNEAQLEKSRLLSDRFSAERPKGSFSTLEIQRTEQGDSAMYLCASSLAGGRRTQYFGPGTRLTVL.

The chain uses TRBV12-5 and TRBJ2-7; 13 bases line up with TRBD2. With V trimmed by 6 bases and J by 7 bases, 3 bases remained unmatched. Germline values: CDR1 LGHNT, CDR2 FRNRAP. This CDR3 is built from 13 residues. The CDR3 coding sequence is TGTGCTAGTGGCCAGGGACTAGCGGGGGAGCAGTACTTC. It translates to CASGQGLAGEQYF. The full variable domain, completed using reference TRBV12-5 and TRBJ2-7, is DARVTQTPRHKVTEMGQEVTMRCQPILGHNTVFWYRQTMMQGLELLAYFRNRAPLDDSGMPKDRFSAEMPDATLATLKIQPSEPRDSAVYFCASGQGLAGEQYFGPGTRLTVT.

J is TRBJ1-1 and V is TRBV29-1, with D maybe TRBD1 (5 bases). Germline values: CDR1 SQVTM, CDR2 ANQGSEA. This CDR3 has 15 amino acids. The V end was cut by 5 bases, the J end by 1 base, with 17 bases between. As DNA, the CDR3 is TGCAGCGTTAGATGGGGCGGGAAGGGGAACACTGAAGCTTTCTTT. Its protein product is CSVRWGGKGNTEAFF.

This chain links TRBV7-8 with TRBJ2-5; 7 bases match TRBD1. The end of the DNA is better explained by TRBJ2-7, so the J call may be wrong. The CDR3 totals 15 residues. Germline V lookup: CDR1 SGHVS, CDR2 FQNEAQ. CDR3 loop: CASSLPGQETYEQYF. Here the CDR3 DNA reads TGTGCCAGCAGCCTACCTGGACAGGAGACCTACGAGCAGTACTTC.

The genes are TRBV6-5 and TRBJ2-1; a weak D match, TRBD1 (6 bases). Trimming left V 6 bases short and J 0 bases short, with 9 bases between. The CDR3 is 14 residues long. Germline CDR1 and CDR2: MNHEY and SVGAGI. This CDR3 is CASSLDSSYNEQFF. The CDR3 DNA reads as TGTGCCAGCAGCCTGGACAGCTCCTACAATGAGCAGTTCTTC.

The CDR3 protein is CASSPGQGFYEQYF. The CDR3 region has the DNA TGTGCCAGCAGCCCGGGACAGGGGTTCTACGAGCAGTACTTC. The chain uses TRBV9 and TRBJ2-7; 10 bases fit TRBD1. Germline CDR1 and CDR2: SGDLS and YYNGEE. V trimming: 4 bases; J trimming: 3 bases; junction bases outside the gene matches: 4. The CDR3 sequence is 14 residues long. Full variable domain (rest looked up from reference TRBV9 and TRBJ2-7): DSGVTQTPKHLITATGQRVTLRCSPRSGDLSVYWYQQSLDQGLQFLIQYYNGEERAKGNILERFSAQQFPDLHSELNLSSLELGDSALYFCASSPGQGFYEQYFGPGTRLTVT.

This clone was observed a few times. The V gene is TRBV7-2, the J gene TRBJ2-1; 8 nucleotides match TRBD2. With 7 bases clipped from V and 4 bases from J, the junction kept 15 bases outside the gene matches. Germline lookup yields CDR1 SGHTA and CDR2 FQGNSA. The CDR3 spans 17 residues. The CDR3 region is CASTPDPRGVPYNEQFF. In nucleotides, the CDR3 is TGTGCCAGCACCCCGGATCCGCGGGGGGTACCGTACAATGAGCAGTTCTTC.

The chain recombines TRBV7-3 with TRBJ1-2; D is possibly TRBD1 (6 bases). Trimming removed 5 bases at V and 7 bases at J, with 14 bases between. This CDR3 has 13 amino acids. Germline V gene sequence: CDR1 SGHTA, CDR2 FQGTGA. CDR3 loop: CASSLARGAGYTF. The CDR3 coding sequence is TGTGCCAGCAGCCTGGCGCGGGGGGCTGGCTACACCTTC. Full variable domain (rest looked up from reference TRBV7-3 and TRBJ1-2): GAGVSQTPSNKVTEKGKYVELRCDPISGHTALYWYRQSLGQGPEFLIYFQGTGAADDSGLPNDRFFAVRPEGSVSTLKIQRTERGDSAVYLCASSLARGAGYTFGSGTRLTVV.